In this sample, the clone carrying this T cell receptor beta chain turned up many times. The time point: newly diagnosed GD, antithyroid drugs for less than 3 months. The TCR library was made from RNA that had been extracted from PBMCs in TRIzol. This record comes from a study of regulatory T cells in long-lasting Graves disease. Arm-PCR with iRepertoire HTBI primers amplified the CDR3 regions for these TCR beta libraries. A single record per CDR3 protein comes from TCRdb applying MiXCR to the multiplex PCR reads. The data hold almost 450,000 distinct CDR3 sequences, with over 15% observed a single time. CDR1 and CDR2 from the germline V gene are SGHRS and YFSETQ. The CDR3 contains 14 residues. V gave up 3 bases and J gave up 3 bases, with 12 bases separating them. Another study also made use of these data, one on T cells in Graves' hyperthyroidism and ophthalmopathy. That paper notes: Stable Graves' hyperthyroidism meant no ophthalmopathy progression within 18 months.

The chain uses TRBV5-1 and TRBJ1-1; D gene unclear. The receptor comes from a woman in her twenties or thirties with Graves disease. The sequencing here drew on peripheral blood mononuclear cells (PBMCs), taken at new diagnosis, from a patient treated with antithyroid drugs. CDR3: CASSSPSEDTEAFF. The CDR3 DNA sequence: TGCGCCAGCAGCTCCCCCTCCGAGGACACTGAAGCTTTCTTT.